This T cell receptor (beta chain) was recorded in a study of blood T cell repertoires in COVID-19. The overall study: Samples representing acute and convalescent COVID-19 were sourced from the United States, Italy and Spain. PBMCs, B-cell-depleted T cells, or T cells provided the cDNA or gDNA that made up the material.

J lost 7 bases, V lost 3 bases, and 9 bases had no gene match. In germline, CDR1 is DFQATT, CDR2 SNEGSKA (reference sequence). The CDR3 covers 14 residues. As processed by the authors: The authors estimated nucleated cell counts from reference gene primer amplification. Sequencing was performed with immunoSEQ multiplex PCR; in TCRdb, only in-frame clones are kept and a portion is missing. V, J and clone size are those of that table, while D and trimming were read from the DNA. The repertoire holds 55,000 to 75,000 clones, around 80% seen once, with less than 20% in the top ten. The sequenced material came from peripheral blood. The V gene is TRBV20-1, the J gene TRBJ2-7, with 10 bases fitting TRBD2. This TCR derives from an elderly man with acute or convalescent COVID-19. The CDR3 reads CSASRVAGGREQYF. CDR3 DNA sequence: TGCAGTGCTAGTCGGGTAGCGGGAGGTAGAGAGCAGTACTTC.